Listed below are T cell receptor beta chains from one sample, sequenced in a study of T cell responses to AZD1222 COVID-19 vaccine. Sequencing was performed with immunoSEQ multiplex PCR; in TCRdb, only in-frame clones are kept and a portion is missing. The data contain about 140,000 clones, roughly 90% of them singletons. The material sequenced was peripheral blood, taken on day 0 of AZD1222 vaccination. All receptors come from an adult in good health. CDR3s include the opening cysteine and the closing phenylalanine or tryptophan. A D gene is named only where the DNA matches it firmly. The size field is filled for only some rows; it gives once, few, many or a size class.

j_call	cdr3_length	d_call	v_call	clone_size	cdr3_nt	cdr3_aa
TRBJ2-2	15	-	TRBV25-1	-	TGTGCCAGCAGTGGCACCGGGCAGAACACCGGGGAGCTGTTTTTT	CASSGTGQNTGELFF
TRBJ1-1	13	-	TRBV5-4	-	TGTGCCAGCAGCTTGAGACAGAACACTGAAGCTTTCTTT	CASSLRQNTEAFF
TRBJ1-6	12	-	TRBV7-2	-	TGTGCCAGCAGCTTCGATAATTCACCCCTCCACTTT	CASSFDNSPLHF
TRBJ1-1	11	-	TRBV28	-	TGTGCCAGCGGGGACAACACTGAAGCTTTCTTT	CASGDNTEAFF
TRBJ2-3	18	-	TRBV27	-	TGTGCCAGCAGTTTATCACCCCAACTAGCCGCTAGCACAGATACGCAGTATTTT	CASSLSPQLAASTDTQYF
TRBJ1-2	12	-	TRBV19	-	TGTGCCAGTAGTATTGGTGGTTTTGGCTACACCTTC	CASSIGGFGYTF
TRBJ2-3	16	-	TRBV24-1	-	TGTGCCACCAGTGATTTTACTGGCCCTAGCACAGATACGCAGTATTTT	CATSDFTGPSTDTQYF
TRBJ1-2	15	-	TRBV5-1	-	TGCGCCAGCAGCGGAATGACACACACTATGTGGGGCTACACCTTC	CASSGMTHTMWGYTF
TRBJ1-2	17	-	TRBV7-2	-	TGTGCCAGCAGCCCACTAATTCGGGGGGAAAATTACTATGGCTACACCTTC	CASSPLIRGENYYGYTF
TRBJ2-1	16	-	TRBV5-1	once	TGCGCCAGCAGCCCAGGACTGTCGAGCTCCTACAATGAGCAGTTCTTC	CASSPGLSSSYNEQFF
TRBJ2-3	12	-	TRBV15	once	TGTGCCACCAGCAGAGCTGTGGATACGCAGTATTTT	CATSRAVDTQYF
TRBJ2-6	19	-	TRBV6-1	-	TGTGCCAGCAGTGAAGCTGCTCGGGGCCTGGACGGCGGGGCCAACGTCCTGACTTTC	CASSEAARGLDGGANVLTF
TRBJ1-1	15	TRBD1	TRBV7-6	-	TGTGCCAGCAGCTACCGGACAGGTCGGAACACTGAAGCTTTCTTT	CASSYRTGRNTEAFF
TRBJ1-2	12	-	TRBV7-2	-	TGTGCCAGCGGGGAGGGCTTTGAGGGCTACACCTTC	CASGEGFEGYTF
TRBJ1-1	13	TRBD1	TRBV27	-	TGTGCCAGCAGTTTTCAGGGGGGCACTGAAGCTTTCTTT	CASSFQGGTEAFF
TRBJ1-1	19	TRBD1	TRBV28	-	TGTGCCAGCAGTGGAATGGGTCGGTGGGGGACAGGGGATGACACTGAAGCTTTCTTT	CASSGMGRWGTGDDTEAFF
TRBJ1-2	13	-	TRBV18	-	TGTGCCAGCTCACCAGTGGGTGACTATGGCTACACCTTC	CASSPVGDYGYTF
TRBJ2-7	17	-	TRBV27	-	TGTGCCAGCAGTTTCGGCCAAGGTCCAGGGGACCGCAACGAGCAGTACTTC	CASSFGQGPGDRNEQYF
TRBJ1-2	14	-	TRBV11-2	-	TGTGCCAGCAGGCGGACAGCCTCTAACTATGGCTACACCTTC	CASRRTASNYGYTF
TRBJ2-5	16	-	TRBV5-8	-	TGTGCCAGCAGCTTGTCCGGAGGGCCGGCCAGAGAGACCCAGTACTTC	CASSLSGGPARETQYF
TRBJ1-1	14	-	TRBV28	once	TGTGCCAGCAGTTTAGAACGCTGGAACACTGAAGCTTTCTTT	CASSLERWNTEAFF
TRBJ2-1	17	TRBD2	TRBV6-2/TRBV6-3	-	TGTGCCAGCAGCCCGCAGGGAGCGGGGGTTTCCTACAATGAGCAGTTCTTC	CASSPQGAGVSYNEQFF
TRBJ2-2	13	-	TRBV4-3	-	TGCGCCAGCAGCCTAACAGGGTTCGGGGAGCTGTTTTTT	CASSLTGFGELFF
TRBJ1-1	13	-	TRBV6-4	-	TGTGCCAGCAGGCCCGAGATAAACACTGAAGCTTTCTTT	CASRPEINTEAFF
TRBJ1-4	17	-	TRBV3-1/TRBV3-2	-	TGTGCCAGCAGCCAAAGTGGGGTCCGGGTCAGCCTAGAAAAACTGTTTTTT	CASSQSGVRVSLEKLFF
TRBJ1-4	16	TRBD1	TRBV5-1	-	TGCGCCAGCAGCCAAGGACAGGGGATGTCTAATGAAAAACTGTTTTTT	CASSQGQGMSNEKLFF
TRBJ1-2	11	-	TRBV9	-	TGTGCCAGCAGCGATAACTATGGCTACACCTTC	CASSDNYGYTF
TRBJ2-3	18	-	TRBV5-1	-	TGCGCCAGCAGCCCCTTGGTAGGGAGTTGGTCCCCCGCAGATACGCAGTATTTT	CASSPLVGSWSPADTQYF
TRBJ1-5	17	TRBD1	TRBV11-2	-	TGTGCCAGCAGCTTGTATGGGACAGGGGCGAATAATCAGCCCCAGCATTTT	CASSLYGTGANNQPQHF
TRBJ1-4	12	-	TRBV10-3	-	TGTGCCAGCGGACAGCCTAATGAAAAACTGTTTTTT	CASGQPNEKLFF
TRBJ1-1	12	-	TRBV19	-	TGTGCCAGCGGACAGACGAACACTGAAGCTTTCTTT	CASGQTNTEAFF
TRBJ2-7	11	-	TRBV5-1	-	TGCGCCAGCAGCGGCGCCTACGAGCAGTACTTC	CASSGAYEQYF
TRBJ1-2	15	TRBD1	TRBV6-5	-	TGTGCCAGCACCGGAGATCGACAGGGACCGTATGGCTACACCTTC	CASTGDRQGPYGYTF
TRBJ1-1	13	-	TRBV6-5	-	TGTGCCAGCAGTTACTCGCGTTTCACTGAAGCTTTCTTT	CASSYSRFTEAFF
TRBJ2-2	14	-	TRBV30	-	TGTGCCGGAAACCACCTCAGGAACACCGGGGAGCTGTTTTTT	CAGNHLRNTGELFF
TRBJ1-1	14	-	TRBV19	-	TGTGCCAGTAGTATAGAGGAGGGGAACACTGAAGCTTTCTTT	CASSIEEGNTEAFF
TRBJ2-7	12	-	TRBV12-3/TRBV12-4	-	TGTGCCAGCAGTCTCAGGGTTCCCGAGCAGTACTTC	CASSLRVPEQYF
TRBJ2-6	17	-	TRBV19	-	TGTGCCAGTAAGGGTGGGCAGGGGTTAACTGGGGCCAACGTCCTGACTTTC	CASKGGQGLTGANVLTF
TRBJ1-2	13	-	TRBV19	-	TGTGCCAGTAACAGGGAGGAGAACTATGGCTACACCTTC	CASNREENYGYTF
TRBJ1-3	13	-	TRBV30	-	TGTGCCTGGCATTGGGGGACTGGAAACACCATATATTTT	CAWHWGTGNTIYF
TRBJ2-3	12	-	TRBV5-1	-	TGCGCCAGCAGCTTGGACGATAGTGCGCAGTATTTT	CASSLDDSAQYF
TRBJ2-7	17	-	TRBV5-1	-	TGCGCCAGCAGCTTGCGGCAAATAGGCGGGGCGACCTACGAGCAGTACTTC	CASSLRQIGGATYEQYF
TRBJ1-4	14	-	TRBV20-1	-	TGCAGTGCAAGTAACCGGGGATCGGGTGAAAAACTGTTTTTT	CSASNRGSGEKLFF
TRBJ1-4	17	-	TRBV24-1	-	TGTGCCCCGACTCCGTGCCCTAATATACGACCTAATGAAAAACTGTTTTTT	CAPTPCPNIRPNEKLFF
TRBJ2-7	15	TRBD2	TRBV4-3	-	TGCGCCAGCAGCCGAGGGACTAGCGGCTACTACGAGCAGTACTTC	CASSRGTSGYYEQYF